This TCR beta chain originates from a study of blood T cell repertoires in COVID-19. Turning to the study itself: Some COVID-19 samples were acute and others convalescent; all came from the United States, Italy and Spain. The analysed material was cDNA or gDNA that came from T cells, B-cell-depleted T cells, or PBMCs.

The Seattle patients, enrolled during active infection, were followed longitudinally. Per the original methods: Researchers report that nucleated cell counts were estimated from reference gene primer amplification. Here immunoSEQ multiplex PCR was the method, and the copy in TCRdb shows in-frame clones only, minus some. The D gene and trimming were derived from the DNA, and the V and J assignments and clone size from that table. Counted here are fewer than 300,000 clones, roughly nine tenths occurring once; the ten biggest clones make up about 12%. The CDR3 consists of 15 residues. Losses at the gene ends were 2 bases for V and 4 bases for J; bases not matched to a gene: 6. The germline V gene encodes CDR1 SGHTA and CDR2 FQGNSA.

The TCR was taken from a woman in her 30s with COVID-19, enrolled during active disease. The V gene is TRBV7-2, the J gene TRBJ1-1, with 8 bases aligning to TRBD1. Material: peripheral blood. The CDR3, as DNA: TGTGCCAGCAGCTTATATCAGGGGGCGAGCACTGAAGCTTTCTTT. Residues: CASSLYQGASTEAFF. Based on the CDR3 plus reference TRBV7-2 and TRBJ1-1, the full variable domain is GAGVSQSPSNKVTEKGKDVELRCDPISGHTALYWYRQSLGQGLEFLIYFQGNSAPDKSGLPSDRFSAERTGGSVSTLTIQRTQQEDSAVYLCASSLYQGASTEAFFGQGTRLTVV.